This T cell receptor beta chain was captured by sequencing in a study of T cells in Graves' hyperthyroidism and ophthalmopathy. General study points: In blood, most of the thyroid clonotypes expanded above 0.001 were also present.

Germline CDR1 is KGHDR and CDR2 is SFDVKD. The CDR3 runs to 14 residues. V was cut by 7 bases and J by 6 bases, with 17 bases left in between. Ten or more counts support this clonotype. What it recognizes is unknown. Graves' hyperthyroidism without ophthalmopathy progression within 18 months was termed stable. Aged 18 to 65, the patients had hyperthyroidism that was newly diagnosed and had lasted under 2 months. Each diagnosis drew on symptoms, thyroxine, TRAb, thyroid ultrasound and orbital computed tomography findings. There were TCR beta CDR3 regions amplified from RNA transcripts. During a first-round RT-PCR of the TCR CDR3, the HTBI primer set was used. Each CDR3 protein is one row after TCRdb ran MiXCR on the multiplex PCR reads. The data show about 400,000 distinct CDR3 sequences, with more than 15% seen just once and about 14% held by the top ten.

This receptor was obtained from a young woman with Graves' hyperthyroidism. The sample was blood. The J gene is TRBJ1-2, the V gene TRBV24-1, with D perhaps matching TRBD1 (5 bases). The CDR3 coding sequence is TGTGCCACCAGGGCCTCGGGGGGAGCCAATGGCTACACCTTC. It encodes CATRASGGANGYTF.